Here is one T cell receptor beta chain with its context. What it recognizes is unknown. These data come from a study of early T cells in non-severe SARS-CoV-2 infection. Study-wide results and caveats: Missing private and CD4 specificities, VDJdb matching favored anti-spike CD8 responses.

TCRdb analysed the 5' RACE reads with MiXCR anew, one entry per CDR3 protein. The table records fewer than 55,000 distinct CDR3 sequences, approximately 6.1% of them present only once. This CDR3 has 17 residues. The specimen was whole blood, collected at baseline. The sequence derives from an adult who was a healthcare worker with PCR-confirmed SARS-CoV-2 infection or an uninfected control (not recorded which). J is TRBJ2-7 and V is TRBV3-2; the D segment call TRBD2 is taken from the table without a DNA check. TRBV3-2 is recorded as a pseudogene. This CDR3 is CASSQDGAGGELDEQYF. Here the CDR3 DNA reads TGTGCCAGCAGCCAAGATGGAGCGGGAGGGGAGTTGGACGAGCAGTACTTC.